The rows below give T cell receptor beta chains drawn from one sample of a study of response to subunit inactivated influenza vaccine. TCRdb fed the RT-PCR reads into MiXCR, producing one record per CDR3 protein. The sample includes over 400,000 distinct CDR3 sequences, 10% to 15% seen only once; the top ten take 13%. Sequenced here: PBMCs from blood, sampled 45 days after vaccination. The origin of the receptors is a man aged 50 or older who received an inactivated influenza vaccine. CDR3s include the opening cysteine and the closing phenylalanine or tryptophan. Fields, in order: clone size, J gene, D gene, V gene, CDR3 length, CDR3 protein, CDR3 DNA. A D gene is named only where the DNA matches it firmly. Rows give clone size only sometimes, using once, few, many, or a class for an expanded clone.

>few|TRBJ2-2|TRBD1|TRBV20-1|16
CSVPPRAGGATGELFF
TGCAGTGTCCCCCCTCGGGCAGGGGGAGCCACCGGGGAGCTGTTTTTT
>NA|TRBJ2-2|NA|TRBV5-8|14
CASSLRQHTGELFF
TGTGCCAGCAGCTTGCGACAGCACACCGGGGAGCTGTTTTTT
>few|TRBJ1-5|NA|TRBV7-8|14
CASSFASINQPQHF
TGTGCCAGCAGCTTTGCTAGTATCAATCAGCCCCAGCATTTT
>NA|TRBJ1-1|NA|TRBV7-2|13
CASSLKGRTEAFF
TGTGCCAGCAGCTTAAAGGGACGGACTGAAGCTTTCTTT
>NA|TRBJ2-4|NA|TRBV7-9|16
CASSPNPGQRQSIQYF
TGTGCCAGCAGCCCAAACCCGGGACAAAGGCAAAGCATTCAGTACTTC
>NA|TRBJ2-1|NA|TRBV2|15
CASRTDPGSYNEQFF
TGTGCCAGCAGAACAGACCCCGGATCCTACAATGAGCAGTTCTTC
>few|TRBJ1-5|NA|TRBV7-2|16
CASSLAPGMLGQPQHF
TGTGCCAGCAGCTTAGCGCCAGGAATGTTGGGTCAGCCCCAGCATTTT
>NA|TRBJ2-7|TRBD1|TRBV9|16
CASSREPGTGRSEQYF
TGTGCCAGCAGCAGAGAACCCGGGACAGGGCGATCCGAGCAGTACTTC
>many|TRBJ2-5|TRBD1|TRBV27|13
CASSRTGWETQYF
TGTGCCAGCAGCCGGACAGGGTGGGAGACCCAGTACTTC
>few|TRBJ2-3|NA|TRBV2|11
CASTPIDTQYF
TGTGCCAGCACCCCAATAGATACGCAGTATTTT
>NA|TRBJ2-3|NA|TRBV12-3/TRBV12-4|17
CASSLYPRGDDTDTQYF
TGTGCCAGCAGTTTATATCCGCGAGGGGATGACACAGATACGCAGTATTTT
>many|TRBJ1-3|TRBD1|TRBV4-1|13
CASSHGQGRAVYF
TGCGCCAGCAGCCATGGACAGGGCAGGGCCGTATATTTT
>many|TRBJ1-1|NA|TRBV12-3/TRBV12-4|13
CASSLPGNTEAFF
TGTGCCAGCAGTTTACCGGGGAACACTGAAGCTTTCTTT
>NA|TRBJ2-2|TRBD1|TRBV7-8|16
CASSFRGQKRTGELFF
TGTGCCAGCAGCTTTAGGGGACAGAAGAGGACCGGGGAGCTGTTTTTT
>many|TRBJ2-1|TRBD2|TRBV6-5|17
CASSYSFSGSSYNEQFF
TGTGCCAGCAGTTACTCGTTTAGCGGGAGCTCCTACAATGAGCAGTTCTTC
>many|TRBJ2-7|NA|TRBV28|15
CASSLSAGNSYEQYF
TGTGCCAGCAGTTTATCCGCGGGGAACTCCTACGAGCAGTACTTC
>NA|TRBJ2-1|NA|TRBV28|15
CASSLFAQENNEQFF
TGTGCCAGCAGTTTATTTGCACAGGAGAACAATGAGCAGTTCTTC
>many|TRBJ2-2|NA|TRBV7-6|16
CASSLNGGSNTGELFF
TGTGCCAGCAGCCTAAACGGGGGTTCTAACACCGGGGAGCTGTTTTTT
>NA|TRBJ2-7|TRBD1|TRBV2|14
CASSESRGQGEQYF
TGTGCCAGCAGTGAGAGTAGGGGACAGGGGGAGCAGTACTTC
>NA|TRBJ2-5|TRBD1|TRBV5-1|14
CASSLWTGVETQYF
TGCGCCAGCAGCCTCTGGACAGGGGTGGAGACCCAGTACTTC
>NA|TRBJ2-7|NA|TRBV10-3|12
CAISSGTHEQYF
TGTGCCATCAGTTCCGGGACCCACGAGCAGTACTTC
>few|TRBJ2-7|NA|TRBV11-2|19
CASSFRQGASGRHSYEQYF
TGTGCCAGCAGCTTCCGACAGGGGGCTAGCGGGAGGCACTCTTACGAGCAGTACTTC
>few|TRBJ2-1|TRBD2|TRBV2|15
CASSERAGGSNEQFF
TGTGCCAGCAGTGAAAGGGCGGGGGGGTCGAATGAGCAGTTCTTC
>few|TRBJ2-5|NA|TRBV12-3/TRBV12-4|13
CASRVRGGETQYF
TGTGCCAGCAGAGTCCGAGGAGGAGAGACCCAGTACTTC
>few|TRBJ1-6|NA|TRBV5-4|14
CASSPGRPPSPLHF
TGTGCCAGCAGCCCTGGACGCCCGCCCTCACCCCTCCACTTT
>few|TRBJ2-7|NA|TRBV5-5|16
CASSSPGFQPLREQYF
TGTGCCAGCAGCTCGCCCGGGTTTCAGCCCTTGCGCGAGCAGTACTTC
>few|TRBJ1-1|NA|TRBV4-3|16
CASSQEGRGWRTEAFF
TGCGCCAGCAGCCAGGAAGGGAGGGGCTGGCGGACTGAAGCTTTCTTT
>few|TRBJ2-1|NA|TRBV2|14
CASSEIAPVNEQFF
TGTGCCAGCAGTGAAATTGCCCCTGTCAATGAGCAGTTCTTC
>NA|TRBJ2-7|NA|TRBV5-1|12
CASRSSSYEQYF
TGCGCCAGCAGATCCAGCTCCTACGAGCAGTACTTC
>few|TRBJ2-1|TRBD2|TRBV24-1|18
CATSDFPSGDSSYNEQFF
TGTGCCACCAGTGATTTCCCTAGCGGGGATAGCTCCTACAATGAGCAGTTCTTC
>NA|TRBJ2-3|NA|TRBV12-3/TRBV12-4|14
CASTPGLVTDTQYF
TGTGCCAGTACTCCGGGACTCGTCACAGATACGCAGTATTTT
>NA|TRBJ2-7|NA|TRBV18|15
CASSPAPTAGYEQYF
TGTGCCAGCTCACCAGCTCCTACAGCTGGGTACGAGCAGTACTTC
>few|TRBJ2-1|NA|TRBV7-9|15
CASSVQGGTYNEQFF
TGTGCCAGCAGCGTACAGGGTGGGACCTACAATGAGCAGTTCTTC
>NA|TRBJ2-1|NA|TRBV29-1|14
CSVDGGRSYNEQFF
TGCAGCGTTGATGGAGGGCGCTCCTACAATGAGCAGTTCTTC
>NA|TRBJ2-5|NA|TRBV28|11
CASVGQETQYF
TGTGCCAGCGTGGGCCAAGAGACCCAGTACTTC
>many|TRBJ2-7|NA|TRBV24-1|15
CATSDGGALDYEQYF
TGTGCCACCAGTGATGGGGGGGCTCTGGACTACGAGCAGTACTTC
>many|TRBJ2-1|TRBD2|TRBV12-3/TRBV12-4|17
CASSQGLAGVLLDEQFF
TGTGCCAGCAGCCAAGGACTAGCGGGAGTATTATTGGATGAGCAGTTCTTC
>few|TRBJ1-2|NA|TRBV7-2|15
CASSLATGSNYGYTF
TGTGCCAGCAGCTTAGCAACAGGGTCAAACTATGGCTACACCTTC
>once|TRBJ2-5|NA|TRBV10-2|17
CASSEPSTTGRQETQYF
TGCGCCAGCAGTGAGCCCAGCACCACAGGGAGACAAGAGACCCAGTACTTC
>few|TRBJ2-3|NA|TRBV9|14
CASSVSLPQDTQYF
TGTGCCAGCAGCGTAAGCCTACCCCAAGATACGCAGTATTTT
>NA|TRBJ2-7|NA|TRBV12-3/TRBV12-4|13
CASSLAFGGRRYF
TGTGCCAGCAGTTTAGCGTTCGGGGGCCGGCGATACTTC
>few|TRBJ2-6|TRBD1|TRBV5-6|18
CASSSPRDRASGANVLTF
TGTGCCAGCAGCTCACCCCGGGACAGGGCCTCTGGGGCCAACGTCCTGACTTTC
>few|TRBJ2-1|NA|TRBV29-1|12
CSGGEARNEQFF
TGCAGCGGGGGAGAGGCGAGGAATGAGCAGTTCTTC
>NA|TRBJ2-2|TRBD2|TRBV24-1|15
CATSDRDYRAGELFF
TGTGCCACCAGTGACCGGGACTACCGCGCCGGGGAGCTGTTTTTT
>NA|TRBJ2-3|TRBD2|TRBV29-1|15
CSVSGRASSTDTQYF
TGCAGCGTGAGCGGGAGGGCCTCGAGCACAGATACGCAGTATTTT
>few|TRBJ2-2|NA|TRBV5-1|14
CASSGFLSAGELFF
TGCGCCAGCAGCGGGTTTTTATCGGCGGGGGAGCTGTTTTTT
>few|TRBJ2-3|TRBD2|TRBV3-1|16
CASSPYGTSGVDTQYF
TGTGCCAGCAGCCCCTACGGGACTAGCGGGGTCGATACGCAGTATTTT
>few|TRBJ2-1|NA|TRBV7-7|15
CASSLALTSYNEQFF
TGTGCTAGCAGCTTAGCCCTTACTAGCTACAATGAGCAGTTCTTC
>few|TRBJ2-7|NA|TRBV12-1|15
CASSFTSGPPYEQYF
TGTGCCAGCAGCTTTACTAGCGGGCCTCCCTACGAGCAGTACTTC
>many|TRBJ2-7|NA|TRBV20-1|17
CSARNDLGLFTHYEQYF
TGCAGTGCTAGAAATGACCTGGGACTTTTCACCCACTACGAGCAGTACTTC
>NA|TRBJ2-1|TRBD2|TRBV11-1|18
CASRYLTVTSGTANEQFF
TGTGCCAGCAGGTACCTTACAGTAACTAGCGGGACCGCCAATGAGCAGTTCTTC